This is a list of T cell receptor beta chains from one sample in a study of cytomegalovirus exposure and HLA in healthy donors. The protocol was immunoSEQ multiplex PCR, while the TCRdb copy is restricted to in-frame clones and leaves out a portion. This sample carries 120,000 or so clones, 15% to 20% of them seen once, and the ten largest clones take approximately 2.9%. Sequences were obtained from PBMCs. Every receptor here comes from a female donor in good health and CMV-seropositive. CDR3s include the opening cysteine and the closing phenylalanine or tryptophan. The order of the fields is clone size, J gene, D gene, V gene, CDR3 protein, CDR3 DNA. D genes are given only for firm matches. Clone size, where shown, is once, few, many, or a class for clones that have expanded.

clone size: -
J gene: TRBJ2-7
D gene: -
V gene: TRBV10-1
CDR3 protein: CASSESTGTYEQYF
CDR3 DNA: TGCGCCAGCAGTGAGTCCACGGGGACCTACGAGCAGTACTTC

clone size: few
J gene: TRBJ2-2
D gene: -
V gene: TRBV14
CDR3 protein: CASSPSKGAGANTGELFF
CDR3 DNA: TGTGCCAGCAGCCCTTCTAAGGGAGCGGGCGCCAACACCGGGGAGCTGTTTTTT

clone size: -
J gene: TRBJ2-5
D gene: TRBD1
V gene: TRBV29-1
CDR3 protein: CSALTGATQYF
CDR3 DNA: TGCAGCGCCCTGACAGGGGCGACCCAGTACTTC

clone size: -
J gene: TRBJ2-3
D gene: -
V gene: TRBV7-3
CDR3 protein: CASSPPGRGDTQYF
CDR3 DNA: TGTGCCAGCAGCCCACCGGGTAGGGGGGATACGCAGTATTTT

clone size: -
J gene: TRBJ2-2
D gene: -
V gene: TRBV5-4
CDR3 protein: CASSLTTAGELFF
CDR3 DNA: TGTGCCAGCAGCTTGACTACGGCCGGGGAGCTGTTTTTT

clone size: -
J gene: TRBJ2-7
D gene: TRBD2
V gene: TRBV4-1
CDR3 protein: CASSQAPSGRTEQYF
CDR3 DNA: TGCGCCAGCAGCCAAGCCCCTAGCGGGAGGACCGAGCAGTACTTC

clone size: -
J gene: TRBJ1-2
D gene: -
V gene: TRBV21-1
CDR3 protein: CASSFRTGAGYGYTF
CDR3 DNA: TGTGCCAGCAGCTTCAGAACAGGGGCGGGCTATGGCTACACCTTC

clone size: few
J gene: TRBJ2-1
D gene: TRBD2
V gene: TRBV9
CDR3 protein: CASSVGGGPLYNEQFF
CDR3 DNA: TGTGCCAGCAGCGTAGGCGGGGGACCCCTCTACAATGAGCAGTTCTTC

clone size: few
J gene: TRBJ2-2
D gene: TRBD2
V gene: TRBV7-2
CDR3 protein: CASSLASGMLTGELFF
CDR3 DNA: TGTGCCAGCAGCTTAGCTAGCGGGATGCTCACCGGGGAGCTGTTTTTT

clone size: few
J gene: TRBJ2-3
D gene: TRBD2
V gene: TRBV15
CDR3 protein: CATSNSGGPTDTQYF
CDR3 DNA: TGTGCCACCAGCAATAGCGGGGGGCCCACAGATACGCAGTATTTT

clone size: -
J gene: TRBJ1-2
D gene: -
V gene: TRBV20-1
CDR3 protein: CSAKLNYGYTF
CDR3 DNA: TGCAGTGCAAAACTTAACTATGGCTACACCTTC

clone size: -
J gene: TRBJ1-2
D gene: TRBD1
V gene: TRBV25-1
CDR3 protein: CASSEFEGAGRYTF
CDR3 DNA: TGTGCCAGCAGTGAATTCGAGGGGGCAGGCCGCTACACCTTC

clone size: -
J gene: TRBJ2-1
D gene: TRBD2
V gene: TRBV19
CDR3 protein: CASRVTSGSFTGEQFF
CDR3 DNA: TGTGCCAGTAGAGTGACTAGCGGGAGCTTTACAGGTGAGCAGTTCTTC

clone size: -
J gene: TRBJ2-5
D gene: -
V gene: TRBV7-3
CDR3 protein: CASSLAGLDLGETQYF
CDR3 DNA: TGTGCCAGCAGCTTAGCGGGCCTAGATTTGGGGGAGACCCAGTACTTC

clone size: -
J gene: TRBJ2-7
D gene: TRBD1
V gene: TRBV14
CDR3 protein: CASSQDFGDRAIYEQYF
CDR3 DNA: TGTGCCAGCAGCCAAGATTTCGGGGACAGGGCCATTTACGAGCAGTACTTC

clone size: -
J gene: TRBJ1-2
D gene: TRBD1
V gene: TRBV5-8
CDR3 protein: CASSLPGTDNPFF
CDR3 DNA: TGTGCCAGCAGCTTGCCTGGGACAGACAACCCCTTCTTC

clone size: -
J gene: TRBJ2-1
D gene: TRBD2
V gene: TRBV7-2
CDR3 protein: CASSLNSGGINEQFF
CDR3 DNA: TGTGCCAGCAGCTTAAACAGCGGGGGGATCAATGAGCAGTTCTTC

clone size: -
J gene: TRBJ1-5
D gene: -
V gene: TRBV27
CDR3 protein: CASSLNGALNQPQHF
CDR3 DNA: TGTGCCAGCAGTTTAAATGGAGCCCTCAATCAGCCCCAGCATTTT

clone size: -
J gene: TRBJ2-3
D gene: -
V gene: TRBV13
CDR3 protein: CASSLDGLLYF
CDR3 DNA: TGTGCCAGCAGCTTAGATGGCCTCCTGTATTTT

clone size: -
J gene: TRBJ2-5
D gene: -
V gene: TRBV27
CDR3 protein: CASSSYREETQYF
CDR3 DNA: TGTGCCAGCAGTTCTTACAGGGAAGAGACCCAGTACTTC

clone size: -
J gene: TRBJ1-5
D gene: TRBD1
V gene: TRBV19
CDR3 protein: CASRNDRGGNQPQHF
CDR3 DNA: TGTGCCAGTAGAAATGACAGGGGTGGCAATCAGCCCCAGCATTTT

clone size: -
J gene: TRBJ2-7
D gene: -
V gene: TRBV30
CDR3 protein: CAWSVGGSIYEQYF
CDR3 DNA: TGTGCCTGGAGTGTAGGAGGCAGCATCTACGAGCAGTACTTC

clone size: -
J gene: TRBJ2-1
D gene: TRBD2
V gene: TRBV6-1
CDR3 protein: CASSDIAGPQFF
CDR3 DNA: TGTGCCAGCAGTGATATAGCGGGCCCTCAGTTCTTC

clone size: few
J gene: TRBJ2-7
D gene: -
V gene: TRBV29-1
CDR3 protein: CSVGDTQAEQYF
CDR3 DNA: TGCAGCGTTGGGGACACCCAGGCCGAGCAGTACTTC

clone size: few
J gene: TRBJ1-2
D gene: -
V gene: TRBV28
CDR3 protein: CASSLGRGNYGYTF
CDR3 DNA: TGTGCCAGCAGTTTAGGCCGGGGTAACTATGGCTACACCTTC

clone size: few
J gene: TRBJ1-1
D gene: -
V gene: TRBV5-1
CDR3 protein: CASSFVRGNTEAFF
CDR3 DNA: TGCGCCAGCAGCTTTGTCAGGGGGAACACTGAAGCTTTCTTT

clone size: -
J gene: TRBJ2-7
D gene: TRBD1
V gene: TRBV6-1
CDR3 protein: CASSEDPTGTGLSYEQYF
CDR3 DNA: TGTGCCAGCAGTGAAGACCCTACCGGGACAGGGCTCTCCTACGAGCAGTACTTC

clone size: -
J gene: TRBJ1-2
D gene: -
V gene: TRBV5-1
CDR3 protein: CASSFYTPNYGYTF
CDR3 DNA: TGCGCCAGCAGCTTTTACACCCCTAACTATGGCTACACCTTC

clone size: -
J gene: TRBJ2-5
D gene: TRBD2
V gene: TRBV29-1
CDR3 protein: CSVEEGLAAAETQYF
CDR3 DNA: TGCAGCGTTGAAGAGGGACTAGCGGCGGCGGAGACCCAGTACTTC

clone size: -
J gene: TRBJ1-1
D gene: -
V gene: TRBV13
CDR3 protein: CASSSPGDFTEAFF
CDR3 DNA: TGTGCCAGCAGCTCCCCCGGGGATTTCACTGAAGCTTTCTTT

clone size: few
J gene: TRBJ2-1
D gene: TRBD1
V gene: TRBV5-8
CDR3 protein: CASSNSVGTVGNEQFF
CDR3 DNA: TGTGCCAGCAGCAACTCGGTGGGGACAGTAGGCAATGAGCAGTTCTTC

clone size: -
J gene: TRBJ2-3
D gene: TRBD2
V gene: TRBV6-5
CDR3 protein: CASSQGLAGTDTQYF
CDR3 DNA: TGTGCCAGCAGCCAGGGACTAGCGGGCACAGATACGCAGTATTTT

clone size: -
J gene: TRBJ1-5
D gene: TRBD1
V gene: TRBV6-1
CDR3 protein: CASSDLGGGSNQPQHF
CDR3 DNA: TGTGCCAGCAGTGATTTAGGGGGCGGAAGCAATCAGCCCCAGCATTTT

clone size: -
J gene: TRBJ1-6
D gene: TRBD1
V gene: TRBV11-2
CDR3 protein: CASSTDRVISPLHF
CDR3 DNA: TGTGCCAGCAGTACAGACAGGGTAATCTCACCCCTCCACTTT

clone size: few
J gene: TRBJ2-7
D gene: TRBD2
V gene: TRBV27
CDR3 protein: CASSLSSGISEQYF
CDR3 DNA: TGTGCCAGCAGTTTATCTAGCGGGATTTCCGAGCAGTACTTC